The T cell receptor beta chain under discussion was sequenced for a study of Ad26.COV2.S vaccination and SARS-CoV-2 variants. Treatment given: roughly 18 received Ad26.COV2.S at low or high dose, single or two shots; several received placebo; per-sample allocation not given. Samples came from day 63 after the first vaccine or placebo injection. Germline V CDR1 and CDR2: KGHSH, LQKENI. The CDR3 consists of 14 residues. V lost 3 bases and J lost 10; bases outside the gene matches: 3. Points from the study as a whole: Analyses of TCR breadth and depth may have underestimated total T cell responses.

Assay: immunoSEQ multiplex PCR; the TCRdb copy retains only in-frame clones and omits some. This table has roughly 350,000 clones, around 89% appearing once. This clone was counted only a few times. Its target is unknown. The J gene is TRBJ1-6, the V gene TRBV18, with TRBD1 matching over 10 bases. The specimen comprised peripheral blood, sampled in a trial of Ad26.COV2.S vaccine versus placebo. This clonotype was obtained from a person aged 18-65 years who received the Ad26.COV2.S COVID-19 vaccine or a placebo. The CDR3 is CASSPTGGGSPLHF. CDR3 DNA sequence: TGTGCCAGCTCACCGACAGGGGGCGGATCACCCCTCCACTTT.